This paragraph covers one T cell receptor (beta chain) sequence. The antigen remains undetermined. The data were taken from a study of T cell responses to AZD1222 COVID-19 vaccine. Study findings and constraints: Donors in the cohort were predominantly white British and more often female, and clonal diversity was possibly underestimated. The repertoires were collected only after the peak T cell response.

V lost 4 bases to trimming and J lost 5 bases, with 15 bases between them. The germline V gene has CDR1 SGHDT and CDR2 YYEEEE. The length of the CDR3 is 14 residues. Some clones are missing from TCRdb's copy, which holds only in-frame ones; the method was immunoSEQ multiplex PCR. The sample contains 150,000 or so clones, roughly nine tenths of which appear only once. The chain uses TRBV5-6 and TRBJ1-1, with TRBD1 as a possible D gene (6 bases). Specimen: peripheral blood, collected after recovery from COVID-19. The sequence was collected from an adult who had recovered from COVID-19. The CDR3 reads CASSGRDTKTEAFF. CDR3 nucleotides: TGTGCCAGCAGCGGGCGGGACACTAAGACTGAAGCTTTCTTT.